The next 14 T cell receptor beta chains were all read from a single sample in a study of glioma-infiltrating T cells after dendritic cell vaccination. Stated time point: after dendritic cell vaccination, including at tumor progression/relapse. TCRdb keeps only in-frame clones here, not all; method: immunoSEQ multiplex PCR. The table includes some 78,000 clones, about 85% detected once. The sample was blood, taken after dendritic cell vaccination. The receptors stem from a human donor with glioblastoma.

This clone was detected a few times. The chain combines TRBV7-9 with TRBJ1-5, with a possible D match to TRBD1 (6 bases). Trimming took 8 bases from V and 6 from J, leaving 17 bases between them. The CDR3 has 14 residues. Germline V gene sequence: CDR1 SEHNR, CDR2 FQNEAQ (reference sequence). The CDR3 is CASAVGADGQPQHF. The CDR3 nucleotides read TGTGCCAGCGCCGTGGGGGCGGATGGTCAGCCCCAGCATTTT.

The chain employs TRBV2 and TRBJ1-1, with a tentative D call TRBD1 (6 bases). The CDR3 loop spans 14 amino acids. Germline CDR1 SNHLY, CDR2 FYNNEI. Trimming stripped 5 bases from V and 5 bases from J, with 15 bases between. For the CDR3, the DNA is TGTGCCAGCAGTTCACAGGGCAAAGGGACTGAAGCTTTCTTT. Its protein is CASSSQGKGTEAFF.

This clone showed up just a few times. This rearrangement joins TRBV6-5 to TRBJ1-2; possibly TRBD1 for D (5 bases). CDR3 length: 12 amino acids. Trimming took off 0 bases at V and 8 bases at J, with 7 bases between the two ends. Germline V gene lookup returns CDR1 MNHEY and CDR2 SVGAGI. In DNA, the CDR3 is TGTGCCAGCAGTTACTCCGACAGCGGCTACACCTTC. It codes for CASSYSDSGYTF.

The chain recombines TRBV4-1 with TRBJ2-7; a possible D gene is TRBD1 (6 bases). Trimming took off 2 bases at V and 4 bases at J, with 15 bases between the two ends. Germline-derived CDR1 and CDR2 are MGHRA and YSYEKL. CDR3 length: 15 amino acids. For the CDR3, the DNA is TGCGCCAGCAGCCAACCCCGGGACAAACTTTACGAGCAGTACTTC. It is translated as CASSQPRDKLYEQYF.

The CDR3 sequence is CAISESDGVGDTEAFF. The CDR3 nucleotides read TGTGCCATCAGTGAGTCCGATGGGGTGGGAGATACTGAAGCTTTCTTT. The chain joins TRBV10-3 to TRBJ1-1, with D hard to call. The CDR3 runs 16 residues. V was trimmed by 0 bases and J by 5 bases, leaving 16 bases between them. Germline loops: CDR1 ENHRY, CDR2 SYGVKD.

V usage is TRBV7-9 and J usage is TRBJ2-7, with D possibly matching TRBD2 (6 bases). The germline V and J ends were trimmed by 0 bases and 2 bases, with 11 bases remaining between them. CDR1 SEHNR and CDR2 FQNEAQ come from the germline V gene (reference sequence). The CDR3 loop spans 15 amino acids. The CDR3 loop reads CASSLATGVAYEQYF. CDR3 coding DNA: TGTGCCAGCAGCTTAGCTACGGGAGTAGCCTACGAGCAGTACTTC.

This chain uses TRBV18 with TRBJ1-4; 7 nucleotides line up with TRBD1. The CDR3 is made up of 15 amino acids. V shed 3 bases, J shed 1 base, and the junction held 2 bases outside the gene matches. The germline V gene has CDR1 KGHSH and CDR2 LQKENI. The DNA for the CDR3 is TGTGCCAGCTCACCTTCAGGGGGAACTAATGAAAAACTGTTTTTT. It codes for CASSPSGGTNEKLFF.

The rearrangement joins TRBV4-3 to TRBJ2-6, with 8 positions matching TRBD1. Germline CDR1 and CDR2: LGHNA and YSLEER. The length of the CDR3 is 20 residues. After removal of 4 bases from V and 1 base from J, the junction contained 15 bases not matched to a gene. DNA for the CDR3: TGCGCCAGCAGCCCTACCGTACGACAGGGGCAACGGTCTGGGGCCAACGTCCTGACTTTC. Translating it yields CASSPTVRQGQRSGANVLTF.

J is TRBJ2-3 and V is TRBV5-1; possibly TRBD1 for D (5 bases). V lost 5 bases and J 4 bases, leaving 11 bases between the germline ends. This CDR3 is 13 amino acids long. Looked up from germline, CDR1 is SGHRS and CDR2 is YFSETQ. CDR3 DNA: TGCGCCAGCAGATATGACAGTGCAGATACGCAGTATTTT. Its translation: CASRYDSADTQYF. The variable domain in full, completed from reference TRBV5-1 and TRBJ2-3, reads KAGVTQTPRYLIKTRGQQVTLSCSPISGHRSVSWYQQTPGQGLQFLFEYFSETQRNKGNFPGRFSGRQFSNSRSEMNVSTLELGDSALYLCASRYDSADTQYFGPGTRLTVL.

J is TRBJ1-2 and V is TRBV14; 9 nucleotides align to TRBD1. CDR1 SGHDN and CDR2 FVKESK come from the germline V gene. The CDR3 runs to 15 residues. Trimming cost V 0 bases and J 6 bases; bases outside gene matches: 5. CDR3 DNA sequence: TGTGCCAGCAGCCAAGAACCCTGGACAGGGGATGGCTACACCTTC. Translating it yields CASSQEPWTGDGYTF.

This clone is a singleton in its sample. CDR3 bases: TGTGCCAGTAGTATAGGTTCGGGACAGGGGAATCAGCCCCAGCATTTT. Translating it yields CASSIGSGQGNQPQHF. V is TRBV19 and J is TRBJ1-5; TRBD1 aligns across 10 bases. Trimming removed 1 base from V and 4 bases from J; junction bases left unmatched: 4. Germline V gene sequence: CDR1 LNHDA, CDR2 SQIVND (reference sequence). This CDR3 spans 16 amino acids.

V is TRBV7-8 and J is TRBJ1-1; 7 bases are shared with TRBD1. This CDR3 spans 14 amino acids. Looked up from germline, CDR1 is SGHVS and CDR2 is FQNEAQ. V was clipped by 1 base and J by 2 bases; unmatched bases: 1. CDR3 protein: CASSLVGGNTEAFF. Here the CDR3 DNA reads TGTGCCAGCAGCTTAGTAGGGGGCAACACTGAAGCTTTCTTT.

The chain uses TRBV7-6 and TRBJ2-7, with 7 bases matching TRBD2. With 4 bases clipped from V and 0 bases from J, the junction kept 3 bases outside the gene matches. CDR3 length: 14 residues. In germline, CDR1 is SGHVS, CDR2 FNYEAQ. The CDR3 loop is CASSSGGGSYEQYF. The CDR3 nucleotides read TGTGCCAGCAGCTCTGGCGGGGGCTCCTACGAGCAGTACTTC.

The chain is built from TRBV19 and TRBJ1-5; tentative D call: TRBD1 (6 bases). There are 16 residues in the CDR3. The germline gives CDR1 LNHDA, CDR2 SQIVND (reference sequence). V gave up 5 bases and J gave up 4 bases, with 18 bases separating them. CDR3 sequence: CASSDRQADSNQPQHF. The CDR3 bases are TGTGCCAGTAGTGACCGACAGGCTGACTCGAATCAGCCCCAGCATTTT.